These 30 T cell receptor beta chains were sequenced from one sample in a study of CD8 T cells in Susac syndrome. Random hexamers were used to reverse transcribe an amount of about 0.5 to 1 ug RNA. TCRdb ran MiXCR on the immunoSEQ multiplex PCR reads and lists one entry per CDR3 protein. The data show approximately 190,000 distinct CDR3 sequences, roughly 95% seen once. Sequencing input: CD4+ T cells from PBMCs. These receptors originate from a human donor with Susac syndrome.

The rearrangement joins TRBV5-1 to TRBJ2-1; D may be TRBD2 (6 bases). Germline assignment: CDR1 SGHRS and CDR2 YFSETQ. This CDR3 is 16 amino acids long. The V and J ends lost 0 bases and 1 base respectively, with 11 bases between them. CDR3 protein: CASSLGGTDSYNEQFF. The CDR3 DNA sequence: TGCGCCAGCAGCTTGGGCGGGACGGATTCCTACAATGAGCAGTTCTTC.

The chain uses TRBV20-1 and TRBJ2-3; possible D gene TRBD1, 6 bases. CDR3 length: 14 amino acids. Trimming took 1 base from V and 5 from J, leaving 13 bases between them. The V gene's germline CDR1 is DFQATT and CDR2 SNEGSKA (reference sequence). The CDR3 region is CSARVYREVDTQYF. As DNA, the CDR3 is TGCAGTGCTAGAGTTTACAGGGAAGTAGATACGCAGTATTTT.

This chain links TRBV6-4 with TRBJ1-6, with a weak D call TRBD1 (5 bases). Germline values: CDR1 MRHNA, CDR2 SNTAGT. V dropped 3 bases and J dropped 7 bases, with 10 bases sitting between them. CDR3 size: 14 residues. The CDR3 sequence is CASSEGTRNSPLHF. Written as DNA, the CDR3 is TGTGCCAGCAGTGAAGGGACGAGGAATTCACCCCTCCACTTT.

The chain couples TRBV4-1 to TRBJ1-5; D call uncertain. The ends were cut back, 0 bases at V and 0 bases at J, with 9 bases in the middle. CDR1 MGHRA and CDR2 YSYEKL come from the germline V gene. This CDR3 has 16 residues. This CDR3 reads CASSQEGPYSNQPQHF. The CDR3 nucleotides are TGCGCCAGCAGCCAAGAAGGACCGTATAGCAATCAGCCCCAGCATTTT.

The J gene is TRBJ2-1, the V gene TRBV6-2 or TRBV6-3; 8 bases fit TRBD1. Trimming removed 5 bases from V and 6 bases from J; junction bases left unmatched: 9. Germline V gene data show CDR1 as MNHEY and CDR2 as SVGEGT. This CDR3 has 15 amino acids. For the CDR3, the DNA is TGTGCCAGCAGTACAGGGGGGCAGGCGATCAATGAGCAGTTCTTC. It encodes CASSTGGQAINEQFF.

The rearrangement joins TRBV29-1 to TRBJ2-5, with a tentative D call TRBD2 (6 bases). The CDR3 runs to 14 residues. Trimming took 5 bases from V and 2 from J, leaving 15 bases between them. The germline CDR1 and CDR2 sequences are SQVTM and ANQGSEA. CDR3: CSVRRGNNQETQYF. The CDR3 DNA reads as TGCAGCGTTAGGCGGGGAAACAATCAAGAGACCCAGTACTTC.

This rearrangement joins TRBV4-3 to TRBJ1-5; 11 bases align to TRBD1. Germline loops: CDR1 LGHNA, CDR2 YSLEER. After removal of 4 bases from V and 7 bases from J, the junction contained 9 bases not matched to a gene. The CDR3 consists of 16 residues. The CDR3 DNA sequence: TGCGCCAGCAGCCTCAACCCGGGACAGGGGGACCAGCCCCAGCATTTT. Translation gives CASSLNPGQGDQPQHF.

This sequence joins TRBV29-1 and TRBJ2-1; TRBD2 matches at 10 bases. The germline CDR1 and CDR2 sequences are SQVTM and ANQGSEA. This CDR3 spans 15 amino acids. Trimming took 7 bases from V and 1 from J; bases not matched to a gene: 7. The CDR3 here is CSAERGGRSYNEQFF. CDR3 sequence (DNA): TGCAGCGCCGAGCGGGGGGGCCGATCCTACAATGAGCAGTTCTTC.

The chain is built from TRBV20-1 and TRBJ1-5; no reliable D call. Germline CDR1 DFQATT, CDR2 SNEGSKA (reference sequence). Trimming removed 0 bases from V and 4 bases from J, with 13 bases in between. The CDR3 covers 15 residues. This chain's CDR3 is CSARDPKGLNQPQHF. The DNA for the CDR3 is TGCAGTGCTAGAGATCCGAAGGGCCTGAATCAGCCCCAGCATTTT.

This chain uses TRBV24-1 with TRBJ2-5, with TRBD1 as a possible D gene (5 bases). The CDR3 runs to 14 residues. Trimming removed 6 bases at V and 2 bases at J, with 12 bases between. Germline CDR1 is KGHDR and CDR2 is SFDVKD. This chain's CDR3 is CATSPDKGQETQYF. The CDR3 bases are TGTGCCACCAGTCCGGACAAGGGTCAAGAGACCCAGTACTTC.

In its sample, this clonotype was seen once. The rearrangement joins TRBV5-4 to TRBJ1-6, with D uncertain. This CDR3 has 15 residues. Per the germline V gene, CDR1 is SGHNT and CDR2 is YYREEE (reference sequence). The V end lost 0 bases, the J end lost 10 bases, and 14 bases lay between the germline ends. The CDR3 bases are TGTGCCAGCAGCTTGGAGGGTCTAATGGAATCACCCCTCCACTTT. It specifies CASSLEGLMESPLHF.

The CDR3 sequence: CASSLARWGGNTEAFF. The DNA for the CDR3 is TGTGCCAGCAGCTTAGCGCGGTGGGGAGGGAACACTGAAGCTTTCTTT. The rearrangement links TRBV7-8 to TRBJ1-1; unclear D gene. V lost 0 bases to trimming and J lost 1 base, with 12 bases between them. CDR1 and CDR2 from the germline V gene are SGHVS and FQNEAQ. The CDR3 has 16 residues.

V is TRBV7-9 and J is TRBJ2-5; 9 bases line up with TRBD2. The germline CDR1 and CDR2 sequences are SEHNR and FQNEAQ (reference sequence). V dropped 2 bases and J dropped 1; count of bases not matched to a gene: 5. CDR3 length equals 16 residues. CDR3 sequence reads: CASSLWAGGLQETQYF. The CDR3 coding sequence is TGTGCCAGCAGCTTATGGGCGGGGGGGCTCCAAGAGACCCAGTACTTC. The variable domain in full, completed from reference TRBV7-9 and TRBJ2-5, reads DTGVSQNPRHKITKRGQNVTFRCDPISEHNRLYWYRQTLGQGPEFLTYFQNEAQLEKSRLLSDRFSAERPKGSFSTLEIQRTEQGDSAMYLCASSLWAGGLQETQYFGPGTRLLVL.

This clonotype appeared once. This chain connects TRBV2 to TRBJ2-5, with 7 bases fitting TRBD2. Germline V lookup: CDR1 SNHLY, CDR2 FYNNEI. The CDR3 is 13 amino acids. Trimming at V came to 4 bases and at J to 4 bases, leaving 3 bases not matched to a gene. The CDR3 region has the DNA TGTGCCAGCAGTGTGGAGCGGGGAGAGACCCAGTACTTC. Protein: CASSVERGETQYF.

This sequence joins TRBV29-1 and TRBJ1-6; D is uncertain. CDR3 size: 15 residues. Germline assignment: CDR1 SQVTM and CDR2 ANQGSEA. The V end lost 7 bases, the J end lost 10 bases, and 23 bases lay between the germline ends. The CDR3 sequence: CSAPGPKGYGSPLHF. CDR3 nucleotide sequence: TGCAGCGCCCCCGGGCCTAAGGGATATGGCTCACCCCTCCACTTT. Together with reference TRBV29-1 and TRBJ1-6, the CDR3 gives the full variable domain: SAVISQKPSRDICQRGTSLTIQCQVDSQVTMMFWYRQQPGQSLTLIATANQGSEATYESGFVIDKFPISRPNLTFSTLTVSNMSPEDSSIYLCSAPGPKGYGSPLHFGNGTRLTVT.

The CDR3 sequence: CATSRDRTGAHTGELFF. The CDR3 DNA follows: TGTGCCACCAGCAGAGACCGGACAGGGGCGCACACCGGGGAGCTGTTTTTT. V is TRBV15 and J is TRBJ2-2, with 9 bases identical to TRBD1. The CDR3 runs to 17 residues. V lost 0 bases to trimming and J lost 3 bases; unmatched junction nucleotides: 5. The germline gives CDR1 LNHNV, CDR2 YYDKDF (reference sequence).

The rearrangement links TRBV7-2 to TRBJ2-3; weak D call: TRBD2 (5 bases). This CDR3 has 15 amino acids. V was shortened by 1 base and J by 2 bases, with 10 bases between the two germline ends. CDR1 SGHTA and CDR2 FQGNSA come from the germline V gene. The CDR3 bases are TGTGCCAGCAGCTTAGTAGCGAAGAACACAGATACGCAGTATTTT. This gives the protein CASSLVAKNTDTQYF.

This sequence joins TRBV12-3 or TRBV12-4 and TRBJ2-7; D is undetermined. The CDR3 covers 12 residues. Deletions cut 8 bases from V and 1 base from J, with 9 bases between. CDR3 amino acids: CASGELSYEQYF. The CDR3 DNA follows: TGTGCCAGCGGTGAACTTTCCTACGAGCAGTACTTC.

This clonotype showed up just once. This chain links TRBV7-2 with TRBJ1-1, with 7 bases aligning to TRBD1. Germline V CDR1 and CDR2: SGHTA, FQGNSA. V dropped 5 bases and J dropped 4; count of bases not matched to a gene: 13. The CDR3 loop spans 16 amino acids. CDR3 amino acids: CASSRVGGGGITEAFF. Here the CDR3 DNA reads TGTGCCAGCAGCCGTGTAGGGGGCGGAGGTATCACTGAAGCTTTCTTT.

The chain couples TRBV7-7 to TRBJ2-5; the match to TRBD2 covers 14 bases. Germline CDR1 and CDR2: SSHAT and FNYEAQ (reference sequence). The V and J ends lost 5 bases and 2 bases, in that order; junction bases with no gene match: 4. This CDR3 spans 16 amino acids. CDR3 DNA sequence: TGTGCCAGCAGCCGCGGACTAGCGGGGGGACAAGAGACCCAGTACTTC. It specifies CASSRGLAGGQETQYF. The full variable domain, in which reference TRBV7-7 and TRBJ2-5 provide the parts outside the CDR3, is GAGVSQSPRYKVTKRGQDVTLRCDPISSHATLYWYQQALGQGPEFLTYFNYEAQPDKSGLPSDRFSAERPEGSISTLTIQRTEQRDSAMYRCASSRGLAGGQETQYFGPGTRLLVL.

The CDR3 region is CASSLSDRATDTQYF. The CDR3 nucleotides are TGCGCCAGCAGCCTATCGGACAGGGCCACAGATACGCAGTATTTT. V usage is TRBV5-1 and J usage is TRBJ2-3; TRBD1 agrees at 8 bases. V dropped 4 bases and J dropped 2; count of bases not matched to a gene: 6. Germline assignment: CDR1 SGHRS and CDR2 YFSETQ. CDR3 size: 15 residues.

V usage is TRBV29-1 and J usage is TRBJ2-7, with 10 bases aligning to TRBD2. This CDR3 contains 13 residues. Germline CDR1 is SQVTM and CDR2 is ANQGSEA. J gave up 5 bases and V 3 bases, and 4 bases lay outside the gene matches. The CDR3 loop reads CSVDPSGGDEQYF. CDR3 nucleotides: TGCAGCGTTGATCCTAGCGGGGGTGACGAGCAGTACTTC.

The J gene is TRBJ1-1, the V gene TRBV9; tentative D call: TRBD1 (5 bases). The V and J ends lost 4 bases and 6 bases respectively, with 10 bases between them. This CDR3 region has 12 residues. From germline, CDR1 is SGDLS and CDR2 YYNGEE. This chain's CDR3 is CASSRGVAEAFF. Written as DNA, the CDR3 is TGTGCCAGCAGCCGGGGGGTGGCTGAAGCTTTCTTT.

The chain is built from TRBV5-6 and TRBJ1-6; D is possibly TRBD1 (6 bases). The CDR3 is made up of 17 amino acids. Between the trimmed V and J ends, which lost 4 bases and 7 bases, there was a span of 21 bases. The V gene's germline CDR1 is SGHDT and CDR2 YYEEEE. CDR3: CASSEYGQSRLNSPLHF. In nucleotides, the CDR3 is TGTGCCAGCAGCGAATATGGACAGTCAAGATTGAATTCACCCCTCCACTTT.

The J gene is TRBJ2-7, the V gene TRBV20-1; D call uncertain. Per germline, CDR1 DFQATT and CDR2 SNEGSKA (reference sequence). V dropped 3 bases and J dropped 0 bases, with 12 bases sitting between them. The CDR3 extends over 14 amino acids. The CDR3 sequence: CSASESRSSYEQYF. The CDR3 DNA follows: TGCAGTGCTAGTGAGAGCAGGAGCTCCTACGAGCAGTACTTC.

V usage is TRBV30 and J usage is TRBJ1-2; 8 bases align to TRBD1. With 5 bases clipped from V and 0 bases from J, the junction kept 5 bases outside the gene matches. Germline values: CDR1 GTSNPN, CDR2 SVGIG (reference sequence). The CDR3 covers 14 residues. The CDR3 DNA reads TGTGCCTGGTACAGGGGGATAGCTAACTATGGCTACACCTTC. It encodes CAWYRGIANYGYTF. Looking up the rest from reference TRBV30 and TRBJ1-2 gives the full variable domain: SQTIHQWPATLVQPVGSPLSLECTVEGTSNPNLYWYRQAAGRGLQLLFYSVGIGQISSEVPQNLSASRPQDRQFILSSKKLLLSDSGFYLCAWYRGIANYGYTFGSGTRLTVV.

V is TRBV5-6 and J is TRBJ2-5; D call uncertain. Germline V gene lookup returns CDR1 SGHDT and CDR2 YYEEEE. Trimming pared 4 bases from V and 0 bases from J, leaving 10 bases between. The CDR3 sequence is 14 residues long. CDR3 residues: CASSRTAYQETQYF. The CDR3 DNA is TGTGCCAGCAGCCGTACAGCGTACCAAGAGACCCAGTACTTC.

The chain joins TRBV5-1 to TRBJ2-3; tentative D call: TRBD2 (6 bases). The germline V and J ends were trimmed by 0 bases and 0 bases, with 14 bases remaining between them. The CDR3 has 17 residues. Germline values: CDR1 SGHRS, CDR2 YFSETQ. CDR3 bases: TGCGCCAGCAGCTTGGGTCGAGTGGCGGGGAGCACAGATACGCAGTATTTT. This encodes CASSLGRVAGSTDTQYF.

This rearrangement joins TRBV3-1 to TRBJ2-1; TRBD2 matches at 7 bases. V shed 2 bases, J shed 6 bases, and the junction held 4 bases outside the gene matches. The CDR3 sequence is 14 residues long. Germline V gene sequence: CDR1 LGHDT, CDR2 YNNKEL (reference sequence). In DNA, the CDR3 is TGTGCCAGCAGCCAACCACTAGCGAGCAATGAGCAGTTCTTC. Its translation is CASSQPLASNEQFF.

V usage is TRBV7-2 and J usage is TRBJ1-1; no clear D gene. V lost 5 bases to trimming and J lost 7 bases, with 11 bases between them. The CDR3 extends over 12 amino acids. Germline-derived CDR1 and CDR2 are SGHTA and FQGNSA. The CDR3 here is CASSHPGGEAFF. In DNA, the CDR3 is TGTGCCAGCAGCCACCCGGGTGGTGAAGCTTTCTTT.